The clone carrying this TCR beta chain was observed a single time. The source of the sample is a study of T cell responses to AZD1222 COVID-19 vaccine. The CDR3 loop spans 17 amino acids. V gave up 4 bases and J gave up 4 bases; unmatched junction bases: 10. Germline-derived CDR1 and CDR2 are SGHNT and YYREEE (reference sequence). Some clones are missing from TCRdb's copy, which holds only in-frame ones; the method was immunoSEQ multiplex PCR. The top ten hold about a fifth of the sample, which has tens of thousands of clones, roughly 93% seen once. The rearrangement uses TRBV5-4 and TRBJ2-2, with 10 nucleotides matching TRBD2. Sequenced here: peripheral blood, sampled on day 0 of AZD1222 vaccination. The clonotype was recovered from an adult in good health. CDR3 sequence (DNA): TGTGCCAGCAGCACAGCGGGGGGGCCGTGGATCACCGGGGAGCTGTTTTTT. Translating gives CASSTAGGPWITGELFF.